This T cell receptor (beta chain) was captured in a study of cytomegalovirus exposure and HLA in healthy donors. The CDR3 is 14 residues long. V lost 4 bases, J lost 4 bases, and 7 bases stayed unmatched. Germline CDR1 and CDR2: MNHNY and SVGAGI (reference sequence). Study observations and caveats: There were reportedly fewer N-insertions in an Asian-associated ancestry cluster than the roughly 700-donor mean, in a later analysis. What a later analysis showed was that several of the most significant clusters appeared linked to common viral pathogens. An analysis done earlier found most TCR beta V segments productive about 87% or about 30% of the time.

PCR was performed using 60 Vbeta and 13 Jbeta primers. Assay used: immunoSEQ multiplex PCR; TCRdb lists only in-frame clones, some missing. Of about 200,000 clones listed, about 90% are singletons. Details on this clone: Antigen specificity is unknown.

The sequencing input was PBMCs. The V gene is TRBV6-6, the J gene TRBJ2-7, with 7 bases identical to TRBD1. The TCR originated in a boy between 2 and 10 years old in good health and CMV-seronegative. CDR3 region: CASSSLAGGYEQYF. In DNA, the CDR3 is TGTGCCAGCAGTTCCCTCGCAGGGGGTTACGAGCAGTACTTC.